The 28 T cell receptor beta chains below come from one sample, sequenced in a study of STAT5B mutations in CD4+ large granular lymphocyte leukemia. Sequenced by immunoSEQ multiplex PCR; TCRdb stores in-frame clones only, minus some. The table shows around 29,000 clones, with approximately 79% occurring only once. The sequencing sample was made of CD4+ T cells from blood buffy coats. The receptors originated from a human donor in good health.

The V gene is TRBV7-9, the J gene TRBJ2-7; TRBD1 aligns across 7 bases. The CDR3 is made up of 16 amino acids. Germline V gene sequence: CDR1 SEHNR, CDR2 FQNEAQ (reference sequence). V lost 5 bases, J lost 3 bases, and 13 bases stayed unmatched. CDR3 bases: TGTGCCAGCAGCGATGGCCCCGGGACAGCTGTCTACGAGCAGTACTTC. This codes for CASSDGPGTAVYEQYF. Based on the CDR3 plus reference TRBV7-9 and TRBJ2-7, the full variable domain is DTGVSQNPRHKITKRGQNVTFRCDPISEHNRLYWYRQTLGQGPEFLTYFQNEAQLEKSRLLSDRFSAERPKGSFSTLEIQRTEQGDSAMYLCASSDGPGTAVYEQYFGPGTRLTVT.

The chain is built from TRBV5-5 and TRBJ1-3; no firm D call. CDR1 SGHKS and CDR2 YYEKEE come from the germline V gene (reference sequence). V shed 0 bases and J shed 0 bases, with 7 bases lying between them. The CDR3 covers 15 residues. The CDR3 DNA reads as TGTGCCAGCAGCTTGGGTCAGTTCTCTGGAAACACCATATATTTT. Protein product: CASSLGQFSGNTIYF. Full variable domain (missing parts from reference TRBV5-5 and TRBJ1-3): DAGVTQSPTHLIKTRGQQVTLRCSPISGHKSVSWYQQVLGQGPQFIFQYYEKEERGRGNFPDRFSARQFPNYSSELNVNALLLGDSALYLCASSLGQFSGNTIYFGEGSWLTVV.

The chain joins TRBV13 to TRBJ2-1, with a weak D call TRBD2 (7 bases). This CDR3 is 15 amino acids long. Germline V gives CDR1 PRHDT, CDR2 FYEKMQ (reference sequence). V dropped 2 bases and J dropped 9 bases, with 17 bases sitting between them. The CDR3 protein is CASSLLAGARGEQFF. Written as DNA, the CDR3 is TGTGCCAGCAGCTTACTGGCGGGGGCTAGGGGTGAGCAGTTCTTC.

This chain connects TRBV28 to TRBJ2-7; TRBD2 agrees at 9 bases. V trimming: 4 bases; J trimming: 3 bases; junction bases outside the gene matches: 19. Germline CDR1 is MDHEN and CDR2 is SYDVKM. The CDR3 totals 19 residues. The CDR3: CASSSPPAASGDHSYEQYV. The CDR3 DNA reads as TGTGCCAGCAGTTCCCCCCCCGCCGCTAGCGGGGACCATAGCTACGAGCAGTACGTC.

The chain is built from TRBV2 and TRBJ2-7; 8 nucleotides agree with TRBD1. Germline V lookup: CDR1 SNHLY, CDR2 FYNNEI. There are 15 residues in the CDR3. Trimming at V came to 7 bases and at J to 6 bases, leaving 14 bases not matched to a gene. CDR3 sequence: CASNFDRGKVTEQYV. CDR3 nucleotide sequence: TGTGCCAGCAATTTCGACAGGGGAAAAGTAACCGAGCAGTACGTC.

This clone was counted between two and nine times. In DNA, the CDR3 is TGTGCCAGCAGCAGGCGGACTAGCGGGAACCAAGAGACCCAGTACTTC. Its translation: CASSRRTSGNQETQYF. The chain employs TRBV7-8 and TRBJ2-5; 12 nucleotides align to TRBD2. CDR1 and CDR2 from the germline V gene are SGHVS and FQNEAQ. The CDR3 loop spans 16 amino acids. V lost 5 bases and J lost 0; bases outside the gene matches: 4.

V and J are TRBV18 and TRBJ2-5; TRBD2 aligns across 8 bases. V lost 0 bases, J lost 5 bases, and 5 bases stayed unmatched. Germline CDR1 and CDR2: KGHSH and LQKENI. The CDR3 runs to 15 residues. In DNA form, the CDR3 reads TGTGCCAGCTCACCACCGACGGGGGGGCCTGAGACCCAGTACTTC. Translated, it gives CASSPPTGGPETQYF.

V and J are TRBV6-6 and TRBJ1-5, with D unclear. CDR1 MNHNY and CDR2 SVGAGI come from the germline V gene (reference sequence). The CDR3 sequence is 14 residues long. Trimming took 7 bases from V and 0 from J, leaving 10 bases between them. CDR3 in DNA: TGTGCCAGCATTCCATCTAGTAGCAATCAGCCCCAGCATTTT. Translated, it gives CASIPSSSNQPQHF.

This clone was picked up one time. The V gene is TRBV7-2, the J gene TRBJ2-2; D is undetermined. V was shortened by 5 bases and J by 1 base, with 8 bases between the two germline ends. CDR3 length: 14 residues. Germline V gene lookup returns CDR1 SGHTA and CDR2 FQGNSA. As DNA, the CDR3 is TGTGCCAGCAGCCTCTACAGGAACACCGGGGAGCTGTTTTTT. It specifies CASSLYRNTGELFF.

The chain recombines TRBV18 with TRBJ1-1; TRBD1 might be the D (6 bases). Trimming shortened V by 3 bases and J by 1 base, and 12 bases separated the two germline ends. This CDR3 region has 15 residues. Germline values: CDR1 KGHSH, CDR2 LQKENI. The CDR3 coding sequence is TGTGCCAGCTCACCCACAGGGCGGGCGAACACTGAAGCTTTCTTT. Its translation: CASSPTGRANTEAFF.

The rearrangement links TRBV7-6 to TRBJ2-7; TRBD2 matches 15 bases. CDR3 length: 17 residues. The ends lost 2 bases at V and 6 bases at J; junction bases unmatched: 8. The germline V gene encodes CDR1 SGHVS and CDR2 FNYEAQ. CDR3 in amino acids: CASSLLGLAGGATEQYV. The CDR3, as DNA: TGTGCCAGCAGCTTACTAGGACTAGCGGGGGGGGCGACCGAGCAGTACGTC.

In this sample, this clone turned up a few times. The rearrangement uses TRBV28 and TRBJ1-5, with 9 bases lining up with TRBD1. The CDR3 loop spans 15 amino acids. Germline V CDR1 and CDR2: MDHEN, SYDVKM. V dropped 4 bases and J dropped 3; count of bases not matched to a gene: 4. Here the CDR3 reads CASSSDRGYNQPQHF. CDR3 DNA: TGTGCCAGCAGTTCGGACAGGGGATACAATCAGCCCCAGCATTTT.

V is TRBV7-9 and J is TRBJ1-1; D not resolved. CDR3 length equals 16 residues. V lost 5 bases, J lost 0 bases, and 16 bases lay in between. Germline CDR1 is SEHNR and CDR2 is FQNEAQ (reference sequence). The CDR3 sequence is CASSRSRSLLNTEAFF. The DNA for the CDR3 is TGTGCCAGCAGCCGATCGAGGAGTTTGCTGAACACTGAAGCTTTCTTT.

This clone was seen just once. The chain recombines TRBV10-3 with TRBJ1-1; D is perhaps TRBD1 (6 bases). V dropped 3 bases and J dropped 4 bases, with 15 bases sitting between them. In germline, CDR1 is ENHRY, CDR2 SYGVKD. The CDR3 has 15 amino acids. CDR3 sequence (DNA): TGTGCCATCAGTGATGGGGGGCGCTGGGGCACTGAAGCTTTCTTT. The encoded protein is CAISDGGRWGTEAFF.

This sequence joins TRBV18 and TRBJ2-1; no firm D call. Trimming removed 0 bases at V and 1 base at J, with 7 bases between. Germline assignment: CDR1 KGHSH and CDR2 LQKENI. This CDR3 comprises 15 residues. This chain's CDR3 is CASSPPGLSYNEQFF. The CDR3 region has the DNA TGTGCCAGCTCACCACCAGGCCTATCCTACAATGAGCAGTTCTTC. The full variable domain, with the rest looked up from reference TRBV18 and TRBJ2-1, is NAGVMQNPRHLVRRRGQEARLRCSPMKGHSHVYWYRQLPEEGLKFMVYLQKENIIDESGMPKERFSAEFPKEGPSILRIQQVVRGDSAAYFCASSPPGLSYNEQFFGPGTRLTVL.

The chain recombines TRBV7-2 with TRBJ2-5, with D possibly being TRBD2 (7 bases). The length of the CDR3 is 17 residues. Germline V gene data show CDR1 as SGHTA and CDR2 as FQGNSA. V was clipped by 1 base and J by 2 bases, with 17 bases between them. DNA for the CDR3: TGTGCCAGCAGCTTAGGCCGTGGGGGGGGCGTACAAGAGACCCAGTACTTC. It codes for CASSLGRGGGVQETQYF.

This clone was counted a few times. This chain joins TRBV4-2 and TRBJ1-4; TRBD1 is a possible D gene (5 bases). There are 16 residues in the CDR3. Germline CDR1 and CDR2: LGHNA and YNFKEQ. V lost 4 bases, J lost 7 bases, and 19 bases lay in between. CDR3: CASSPSAGAGGEKLFF. The CDR3 bases are TGTGCCAGCAGCCCCTCGGCGGGTGCCGGGGGTGAAAAACTGTTTTTT.

This clone was recorded only once. The rearrangement links TRBV28 to TRBJ1-1; 10 bases agree with TRBD1. Germline assignment: CDR1 MDHEN and CDR2 SYDVKM. Trimming at V came to 5 bases and at J to 2 bases, leaving 2 bases not matched to a gene. The CDR3 is 14 amino acids. The CDR3 coding sequence is TGTGCCAGCAGTCGGACAGGGGGTAACACTGAAGCTTTCTTT. It codes for CASSRTGGNTEAFF.

The chain has TRBV11-3 and TRBJ2-2; 7 bases fit TRBD1. In germline, CDR1 is SGHNT, CDR2 YENEEA. The CDR3 sequence is 15 residues long. V gave up 2 bases and J gave up 7 bases; unmatched junction bases: 7. The CDR3 loop reads CASSLSRGQGGELFF. In DNA form, the CDR3 reads TGTGCCAGCAGCTTATCGAGGGGGCAAGGCGGGGAGCTGTTTTTT.

The CDR3: CASSKTGAGEAPTNEKLFF. CDR3 DNA: TGTGCCAGCAGCAAAACGGGAGCGGGAGAGGCGCCAACTAATGAAAAACTGTTTTTT. The chain uses TRBV21-1 and TRBJ1-4. TRBV21-1 is flagged as a pseudogene. The CDR3 covers 19 residues.

This clone was detected a few times. The CDR3 DNA follows: TGTGCCAGCAGCCGGCAAAAGAATCAGCCCCAGCATTTT. Its protein product is CASSRQKNQPQHF. The gene calls are TRBV11-3 and TRBJ1-5; D not resolved. V was cut by 5 bases and J by 4 bases, with 9 bases left in between. CDR3 size: 13 residues. Germline CDR1 SGHNT, CDR2 YENEEA.

The chain is built from TRBV11-2 and TRBJ2-1; D uncertain. Trimming took off 0 bases at V and 6 bases at J, with 12 bases between the two ends. The CDR3 has 15 residues. Per germline, CDR1 SGHAT and CDR2 FQNNGV. The CDR3 is CASSLDSTRTNEQFF. The CDR3 DNA sequence: TGTGCCAGCAGCTTAGATAGTACCCGGACCAATGAGCAGTTCTTC.

This clone is a singleton in its sample. The chain uses TRBV10-3 and TRBJ1-2, with TRBD1 matching 9 bases. Germline values: CDR1 ENHRY, CDR2 SYGVKD. The ends lost 10 bases at V and 5 bases at J; junction bases unmatched: 11. The CDR3 consists of 14 residues. The CDR3 DNA follows: TGTGCCACAGAGGACAGGGGCCGGACTTATGGCTACACCTTC. This encodes CATEDRGRTYGYTF.

The J gene is TRBJ2-3, the V gene TRBV29-1; perhaps TRBD2 as D (5 bases). V was shortened by 5 bases and J by 2 bases, with 8 bases between the two germline ends. The CDR3 loop spans 12 amino acids. Germline CDR1 reads SQVTM; CDR2 reads ANQGSEA. The CDR3 reads CSVPDYTDTQYF. The CDR3 coding sequence is TGCAGCGTTCCCGACTACACAGATACGCAGTATTTT.

This sequence joins TRBV19 and TRBJ2-3; TRBD1 agrees at 8 bases. The CDR3 contains 15 residues. After removal of 11 bases from V and 1 base from J, the junction contained 11 bases not matched to a gene. Germline loops: CDR1 LNHDA, CDR2 SQIVND (reference sequence). The CDR3: CASLPGGYGTDTQYF. Written as DNA, the CDR3 is TGTGCCTCCCTCCCAGGGGGCTATGGCACAGATACGCAGTATTTT.

The rearrangement uses TRBV28 and TRBJ1-5; 7 bases map to TRBD1. The CDR3 sequence is 15 residues long. The V and J ends lost 4 bases and 5 bases, in that order; junction bases with no gene match: 8. Germline CDR1 reads MDHEN; CDR2 reads SYDVKM. CDR3 in amino acids: CASSSEGAQDQPQHF. The CDR3 coding sequence is TGTGCCAGCAGTTCCGAGGGGGCGCAGGATCAGCCCCAGCATTTT.

The chain couples TRBV19 to TRBJ2-2; a possible D gene is TRBD1 (5 bases). With 10 bases removed from V and 3 bases from J, the gap between germline ends came to 18 bases. CDR1 LNHDA and CDR2 SQIVND come from the germline V gene (reference sequence). CDR3 length: 15 residues. CDR3 in amino acids: CATPRGRLYTGELFF. CDR3 sequence (DNA): TGTGCCACCCCTAGGGGCAGGTTATACACCGGGGAGCTGTTTTTT. The full variable domain, rest sourced from reference TRBV19 and TRBJ2-2, is DGGITQSPKYLFRKEGQNVTLSCEQNLNHDAMYWYRQDPGQGLRLIYYSQIVNDFQKGDIAEGYSVSREKKESFPLTVTSAQKNPTAFYLCATPRGRLYTGELFFGEGSRLTVL.

This clone was observed a few times. This chain joins TRBV7-2 and TRBJ2-5; D not resolved. CDR1 SGHTA and CDR2 FQGNSA come from the germline V gene. This CDR3 has 12 residues. V was pared by 7 bases and J by 5 bases, with 11 bases between. The CDR3 spells CASNLDGETQYF. The CDR3 bases are TGTGCCAGCAATCTGGACGGGGAGACCCAGTACTTC.